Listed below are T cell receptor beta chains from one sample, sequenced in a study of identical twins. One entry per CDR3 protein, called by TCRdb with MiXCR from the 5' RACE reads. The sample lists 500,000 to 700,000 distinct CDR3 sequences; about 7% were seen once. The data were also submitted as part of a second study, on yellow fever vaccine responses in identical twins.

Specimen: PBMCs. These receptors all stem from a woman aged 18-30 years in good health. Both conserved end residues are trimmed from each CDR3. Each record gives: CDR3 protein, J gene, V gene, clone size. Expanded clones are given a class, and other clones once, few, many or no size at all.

CDR3aa: ASSLVGTSGGRDTQY
j_gene: TRBJ2-3
v_gene: TRBV27
abundance: -

CDR3aa: ASKLRAGTYEQY
j_gene: TRBJ2-7
v_gene: TRBV5-1
abundance: few

CDR3aa: ASSLTGLGGLGEQF
j_gene: TRBJ2-1
v_gene: TRBV13
abundance: -

CDR3aa: ASSIAGGPGGEQF
j_gene: TRBJ2-1
v_gene: TRBV12-3/TRBV12-4
abundance: few

CDR3aa: ASSKELGTVNQPQH
j_gene: TRBJ1-5
v_gene: TRBV2
abundance: many

CDR3aa: ASSQGLAGADTQY
j_gene: TRBJ2-3
v_gene: TRBV3-1
abundance: -

CDR3aa: ASSFTGTGEYNEQF
j_gene: TRBJ2-1
v_gene: TRBV18
abundance: many

CDR3aa: SALDRASNQPQH
j_gene: TRBJ1-5
v_gene: TRBV20-1
abundance: -

CDR3aa: SAPSLVADTQY
j_gene: TRBJ2-3
v_gene: TRBV20-1
abundance: -

CDR3aa: ASSQGLGLNYNEQF
j_gene: TRBJ2-1
v_gene: TRBV3-1
abundance: few

CDR3aa: SALTSGGNQPQH
j_gene: TRBJ1-5
v_gene: TRBV20-1
abundance: many

CDR3aa: AISSSPDTGELF
j_gene: TRBJ2-2
v_gene: TRBV10-3
abundance: many

CDR3aa: ASSQKPRLAGGGDTQY
j_gene: TRBJ2-3
v_gene: TRBV3-1
abundance: few

CDR3aa: ASSGERSPDAEAF
j_gene: TRBJ1-1
v_gene: TRBV9
abundance: many

CDR3aa: ASSVDGVVNNEQF
j_gene: TRBJ2-1
v_gene: TRBV9
abundance: many

CDR3aa: ASSLFGLAASTDTQY
j_gene: TRBJ2-3
v_gene: TRBV11-2
abundance: few

CDR3aa: ASSDPAGRTDTQY
j_gene: TRBJ2-3
v_gene: TRBV2
abundance: -

CDR3aa: ASSPTSRVEQF
j_gene: TRBJ2-1
v_gene: TRBV3-1
abundance: many

CDR3aa: ASSVGLAGGPGWNEQF
j_gene: TRBJ2-1
v_gene: TRBV9
abundance: few

CDR3aa: ASSYSIVGNQPQH
j_gene: TRBJ1-5
v_gene: TRBV6-5
abundance: -

CDR3aa: ASTGRDEQF
j_gene: TRBJ2-1
v_gene: TRBV7-8
abundance: -

CDR3aa: ASRPGLAESYEQY
j_gene: TRBJ2-7
v_gene: TRBV7-2
abundance: few

CDR3aa: ASSFGTSGNTIY
j_gene: TRBJ1-3
v_gene: TRBV5-1
abundance: many

CDR3aa: ASRDQGFEQY
j_gene: TRBJ2-7
v_gene: TRBV2
abundance: few

CDR3aa: ASSLEGSPRKPQH
j_gene: TRBJ1-5
v_gene: TRBV7-2
abundance: few

CDR3aa: ASTPQGLEMETQY
j_gene: TRBJ2-5
v_gene: TRBV2
abundance: -

CDR3aa: ASRLQGFQPQH
j_gene: TRBJ1-5
v_gene: TRBV12-3/TRBV12-4
abundance: -

CDR3aa: ASSQGLGTQY
j_gene: TRBJ2-5
v_gene: TRBV27
abundance: few

CDR3aa: ASSLSGARQETQY
j_gene: TRBJ2-5
v_gene: TRBV7-9
abundance: few

CDR3aa: ASSPTSVANEQF
j_gene: TRBJ2-1
v_gene: TRBV7-8
abundance: -

CDR3aa: ASSSASGGRTDTQY
j_gene: TRBJ2-3
v_gene: TRBV12-3/TRBV12-4
abundance: many

CDR3aa: ASSSSGTVLREKLF
j_gene: TRBJ1-1
v_gene: TRBV7-6
abundance: -

CDR3aa: ASSADGGLNTGELF
j_gene: TRBJ2-2
v_gene: TRBV7-9
abundance: few

CDR3aa: ATSPSAKNIQY
j_gene: TRBJ2-4
v_gene: TRBV15
abundance: many

CDR3aa: SVYSPKTGGYGYT
j_gene: TRBJ1-2
v_gene: TRBV29-1
abundance: -

CDR3aa: ASIGRLSGANVLT
j_gene: TRBJ2-6
v_gene: TRBV6-1
abundance: -

CDR3aa: ASSLLTSELF
j_gene: TRBJ2-2
v_gene: TRBV5-1
abundance: few

CDR3aa: ASSSGEFYNEQF
j_gene: TRBJ2-1
v_gene: TRBV12-3/TRBV12-4
abundance: many

CDR3aa: ATSTQTGDKTDTQY
j_gene: TRBJ2-3
v_gene: TRBV15
abundance: few

CDR3aa: SVGSGTSGRWYNEQF
j_gene: TRBJ2-1
v_gene: TRBV29-1
abundance: few

CDR3aa: ASIQGSGGEQY
j_gene: TRBJ2-7
v_gene: TRBV5-6
abundance: -

CDR3aa: ATSRVRQGIDEQY
j_gene: TRBJ2-7
v_gene: TRBV15
abundance: -

CDR3aa: SARDPGGVFTQY
j_gene: TRBJ2-3
v_gene: TRBV20-1
abundance: many

CDR3aa: ASSYGLRAPDTQY
j_gene: TRBJ2-3
v_gene: TRBV6-5
abundance: few

CDR3aa: ASSLWGGGDEQF
j_gene: TRBJ2-1
v_gene: TRBV28
abundance: few

CDR3aa: ASSFIENAEQF
j_gene: TRBJ2-1
v_gene: TRBV7-2
abundance: many